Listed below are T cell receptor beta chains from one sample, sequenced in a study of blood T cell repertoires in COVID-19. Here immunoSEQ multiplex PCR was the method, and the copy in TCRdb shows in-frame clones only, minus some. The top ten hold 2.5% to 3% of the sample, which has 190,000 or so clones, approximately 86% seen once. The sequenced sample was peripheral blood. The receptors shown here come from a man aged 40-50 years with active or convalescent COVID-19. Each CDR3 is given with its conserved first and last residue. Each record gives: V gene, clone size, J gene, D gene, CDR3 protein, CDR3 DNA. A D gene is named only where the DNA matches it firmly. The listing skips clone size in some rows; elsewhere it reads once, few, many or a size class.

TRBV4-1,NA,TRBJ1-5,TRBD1,CASSPINGQAGQPQHF,TGCGCCAGCAGCCCTATTAATGGACAGGCAGGTCAGCCCCAGCATTTT
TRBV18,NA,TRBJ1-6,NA,CASSPGQLGSPLHF,TGTGCCAGCTCACCGGGACAATTAGGGTCACCCCTCCACTTT
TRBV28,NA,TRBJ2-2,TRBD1,CASSLSGTGENTGELFF,TGTGCCAGCAGTTTATCTGGGACAGGGGAGAACACCGGGGAGCTGTTTTTT
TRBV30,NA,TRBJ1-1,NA,CAWSSQGSTEAFF,TGTGCCTGGAGTAGTCAGGGGTCGACTGAAGCTTTCTTT
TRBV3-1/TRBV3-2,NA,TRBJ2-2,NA,CASSQESLTTGELFF,TGTGCCAGCAGCCAAGAATCCCTAACGACTGGGGAGCTGTTTTTT
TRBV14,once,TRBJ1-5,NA,CASSQLAGKLHGNQPQHF,TGTGCCAGCAGCCAACTGGCAGGGAAATTGCATGGCAATCAGCCCCAGCATTTT
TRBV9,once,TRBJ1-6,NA,CASSPTYNSPLHF,TGTGCCAGCAGCCCTACCTATAATTCACCCCTCCACTTT
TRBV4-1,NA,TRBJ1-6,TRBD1,CATRQGDSPLHF,TGCGCCACCAGACAGGGAGATTCACCCCTCCACTTT
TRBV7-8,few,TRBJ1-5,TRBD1,CASSLSWGTGQPQHF,TGTGCCAGCAGCTTATCTTGGGGGACAGGTCAGCCCCAGCATTTT
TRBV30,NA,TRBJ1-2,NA,CAWSRQGNYGYTF,TGTGCCTGGAGCCGCCAGGGGAACTATGGCTACACCTTC
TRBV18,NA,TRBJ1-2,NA,CASSPIPGTTYGYTF,TGTGCCAGCTCACCAATCCCCGGGACAACATATGGCTACACCTTC
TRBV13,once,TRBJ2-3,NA,CASSLGGPGTDTQYF,TGTGCCAGCAGCTTGGGGGGGCCGGGCACAGATACGCAGTATTTT
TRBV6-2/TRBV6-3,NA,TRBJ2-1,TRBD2,CASSLRTSGGKVEQFF,TGTGCCAGCAGTTTAAGGACTAGCGGGGGAAAGGTTGAGCAGTTCTTC
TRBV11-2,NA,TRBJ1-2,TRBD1,CASSLTGGYYGYTF,TGTGCCAGCAGCTTAACAGGGGGTTACTATGGCTACACCTTC
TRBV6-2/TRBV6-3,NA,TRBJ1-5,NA,CASSFWGDQPQHF,TGTGCCAGCAGTTTTTGGGGAGATCAGCCCCAGCATTTT
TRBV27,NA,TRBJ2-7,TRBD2,CASSYGASGFYEQYF,TGTGCCAGCAGTTATGGGGCTAGCGGGTTCTACGAGCAGTACTTC
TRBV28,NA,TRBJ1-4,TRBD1,CASSYDRGNEKLFF,TGTGCCAGCAGTTATGACAGGGGTAATGAAAAACTGTTTTTT
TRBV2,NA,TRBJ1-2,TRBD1,CASSFQGVGGYTF,TGTGCCAGCAGTTTCCAGGGGGTAGGTGGCTACACCTTC
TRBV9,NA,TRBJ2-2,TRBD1,CASRDRAGELFF,TGTGCCAGCCGGGACAGGGCCGGGGAGCTGTTTTTT
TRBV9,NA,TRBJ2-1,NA,CASSVSGGFYNEQFF,TGTGCCAGCAGCGTAAGTGGGGGGTTTTACAATGAGCAGTTCTTC
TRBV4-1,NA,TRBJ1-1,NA,CASSRNGLTNTEAFF,TGCGCCAGCAGCCGAAATGGACTGACGAACACTGAAGCTTTCTTT
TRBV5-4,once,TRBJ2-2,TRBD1,CASSSRTGGAGITGELFF,TGTGCCAGCAGCTCACGGACAGGGGGCGCCGGTATCACCGGGGAGCTGTTTTTT
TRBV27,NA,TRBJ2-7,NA,CASSLGQGAYEQYF,TGTGCCAGCAGTTTGGGGCAGGGTGCCTACGAGCAGTACTTC
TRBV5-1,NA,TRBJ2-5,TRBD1,CASSLPGQQTQYF,TGCGCCAGCAGCTTACCGGGACAGCAGACCCAGTACTTC
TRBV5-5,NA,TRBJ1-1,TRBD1,CASSLAPGQGNTEAFF,TGTGCCAGCAGCTTGGCCCCCGGACAGGGTAACACTGAAGCTTTCTTT
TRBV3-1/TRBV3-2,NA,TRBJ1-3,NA,CASSQDTNRKISGNTIYF,TGTGCCAGCAGCCAAGATACCAACAGGAAGATATCTGGAAACACCATATATTTT
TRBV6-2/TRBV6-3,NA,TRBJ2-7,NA,CASSQQDEQYF,TGTGCCAGCAGTCAACAAGACGAGCAGTACTTC
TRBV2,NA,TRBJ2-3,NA,CASRPRSLPDTQYF,TGTGCCAGCAGGCCTAGATCCCTCCCAGATACGCAGTATTTT
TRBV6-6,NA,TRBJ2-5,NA,CASVAEPKETQYF,TGTGCCAGCGTCGCGGAGCCGAAAGAGACCCAGTACTTC
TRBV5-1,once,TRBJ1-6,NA,CASSLAPEHNSPLHF,TGCGCCAGCAGCTTGGCCCCGGAGCATAATTCACCCCTCCACTTT
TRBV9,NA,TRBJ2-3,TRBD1,CASSVERQGADTQYF,TGTGCCAGCAGCGTAGAGAGGCAGGGGGCCGATACGCAGTATTTT
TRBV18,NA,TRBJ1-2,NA,CASSPSGIGGRAYGYTF,TGTGCCAGCTCACCGTCTGGCATCGGGGGGCGCGCCTATGGCTACACCTTC
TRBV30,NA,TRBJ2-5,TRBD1,CAWSTYGQGGTQYF,TGTGCCTGGAGTACCTACGGACAGGGTGGGACCCAGTACTTC
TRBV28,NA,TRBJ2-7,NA,CASSLQGSFHEQYF,TGTGCCAGCAGTTTACAGGGTAGTTTCCACGAGCAGTACTTC
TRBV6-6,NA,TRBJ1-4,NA,CASSYPTAEANEKLFF,TGTGCCAGCAGTTACCCAACAGCGGAGGCAAATGAAAAACTGTTTTTT
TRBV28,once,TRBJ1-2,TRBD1,CAISDRNKNGYTF,TGTGCCATCTCGGACAGGAACAAGAATGGCTACACCTTC
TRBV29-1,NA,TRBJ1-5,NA,CSVGPIGNQPQHF,TGCAGCGTTGGCCCTATTGGCAATCAGCCCCAGCATTTT
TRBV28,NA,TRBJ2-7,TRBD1,CASSLGTGDEQYF,TGTGCCAGCAGTTTGGGGACAGGGGACGAGCAGTACTTC
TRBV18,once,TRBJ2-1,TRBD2,CASSPPRTSVNEQFF,TGTGCCAGCTCACCACCCCGGACTAGCGTCAATGAGCAGTTCTTC
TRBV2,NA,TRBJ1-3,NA,CASRAQRNTIYF,TGTGCCAGCAGAGCTCAAAGAAACACCATATATTTT
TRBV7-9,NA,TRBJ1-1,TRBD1,CASSFRGTGNTEAFF,TGTGCCAGCAGCTTCCGCGGGACAGGGAACACTGAAGCTTTCTTT
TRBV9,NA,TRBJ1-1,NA,CASSTRRDTEAFF,TGTGCCAGCAGCACCCGACGGGATACTGAAGCTTTCTTT
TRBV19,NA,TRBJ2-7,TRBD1,CASSKIGTDSYEQYF,TGTGCCAGTAGTAAAATCGGGACAGACTCCTACGAGCAGTACTTC
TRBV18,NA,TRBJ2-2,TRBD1,CASSPPESGSKRDRVWCSSGELFF,TGTGCCAGCTCACCACCGGAATCTGGGAGCAAACGGGACAGGGTTTGGTGCTCCTCCGGGGAGCTGTTTTTT
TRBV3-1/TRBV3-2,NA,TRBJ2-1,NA,CASSQAPAADGEQFF,TGTGCCAGCAGCCAGGCCCCCGCGGCTGACGGTGAGCAGTTCTTC
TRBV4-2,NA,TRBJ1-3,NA,CASSQAKGAGNTIYF,TGTGCCAGCAGCCAAGCTAAGGGAGCTGGAAACACCATATATTTT
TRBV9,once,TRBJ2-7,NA,CASSPTAGPFPYEQYF,TGTGCCAGCAGCCCGACCGCGGGGCCTTTCCCCTACGAGCAGTACTTC
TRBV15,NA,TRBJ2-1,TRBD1,CATSKQGIGYNEQFF,TGTGCCACCAGCAAACAGGGGATCGGCTACAATGAGCAGTTCTTC
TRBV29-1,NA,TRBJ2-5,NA,CSVEADIRETQYF,TGCAGCGTTGAAGCGGACATTCGGGAGACCCAGTACTTC
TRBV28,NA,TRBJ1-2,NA,CASTYREFGGYTF,TGTGCCAGCACCTACCGGGAGTTCGGCGGCTACACCTTC